This T cell receptor (beta chain) is drawn from a study of blood T cell repertoires in COVID-19. Background on the study: Sources were T cells, B-cell-depleted T cells, or PBMCs; the material itself was cDNA or gDNA.

The table came from immunoSEQ multiplex PCR; TCRdb's copy has only in-frame clones and leaves some out. The table has approximately 220,000 clones, more than 85% seen once. The CDR3 has 17 amino acids. Germline lookup yields CDR1 MGHRA and CDR2 YSYEKL. The V gene end was trimmed by 0 bases and the J gene end by 4 bases; junction bases not matched to a gene: 10. The clonotype comes from a man aged 55 to 70 with acute or convalescent COVID-19. The sample was peripheral blood. The chain recombines TRBV4-1 with TRBJ2-5; TRBD2 agrees at 8 bases. This CDR3 is CASSQDLSGGPRETQYF. The CDR3 DNA is TGCGCCAGCAGCCAAGATCTCAGCGGGGGCCCCCGAGAGACCCAGTACTTC.